This paragraph reports one T cell receptor (beta chain). The entry originates in a study of blood T cell repertoires in COVID-19. Profiled with immunoSEQ multiplex PCR; TCRdb holds only in-frame clones, not every one. This table has roughly 250,000 clones, about 93% appearing once. The TCR comes from a woman aged 18-29 years who had recovered from COVID-19. Sequencing was carried out using PBMCs or T cells enriched from blood (not recorded which).

CDR3 region: CASSWDLTNTGELFF. The CDR3 bases are TGTGCCAGCAGCTGGGACTTGACGAACACCGGGGAGCTGTTTTTT. The rearrangement joins TRBV11-2 to TRBJ2-2, with D possibly TRBD2 on 6 matching bases. This CDR3 spans 15 amino acids. V was shortened by 4 bases and J by 0 bases, with 9 bases between the two germline ends. CDR1 is SGHAT, CDR2 FQNNGV, per germline.